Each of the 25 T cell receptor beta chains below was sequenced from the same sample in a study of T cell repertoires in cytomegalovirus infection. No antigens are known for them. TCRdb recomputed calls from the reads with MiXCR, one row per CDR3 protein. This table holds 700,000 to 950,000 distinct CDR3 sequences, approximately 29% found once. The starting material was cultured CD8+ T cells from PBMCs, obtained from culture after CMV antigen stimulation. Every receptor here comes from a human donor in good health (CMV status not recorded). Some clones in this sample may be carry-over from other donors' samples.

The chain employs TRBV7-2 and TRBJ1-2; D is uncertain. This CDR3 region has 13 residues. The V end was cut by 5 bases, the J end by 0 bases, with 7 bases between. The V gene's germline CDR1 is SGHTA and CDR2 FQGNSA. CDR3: CASSIQTNYGYTF. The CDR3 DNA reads TGTGCCAGCAGCATACAGACTAACTATGGCTACACCTTC.

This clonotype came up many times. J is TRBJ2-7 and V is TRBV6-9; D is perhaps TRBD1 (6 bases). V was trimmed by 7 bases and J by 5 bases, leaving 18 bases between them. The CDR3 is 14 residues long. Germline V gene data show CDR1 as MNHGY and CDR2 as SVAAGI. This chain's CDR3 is CASNKQGSPDEQYF. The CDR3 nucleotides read TGTGCCAGCAACAAACAGGGATCCCCGGACGAGCAGTACTTC.

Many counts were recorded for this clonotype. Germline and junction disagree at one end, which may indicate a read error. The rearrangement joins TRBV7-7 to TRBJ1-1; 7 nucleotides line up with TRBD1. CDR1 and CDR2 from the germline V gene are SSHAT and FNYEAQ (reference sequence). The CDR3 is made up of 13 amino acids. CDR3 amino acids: CASSTGTDTEAFF. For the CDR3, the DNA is TGTGCTAGCAGCACCGGGACAGACACTGAAGCTTTCTTT.

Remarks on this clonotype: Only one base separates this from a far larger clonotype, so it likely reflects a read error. The CDR3 DNA sequence: TGTGCCAACAGCTTAGGAGGGAATGGCTACACCTTC. Amino acids: CANSLGGNGYTF. The rearrangement joins TRBV7-9 to TRBJ1-2; D not certain. The CDR3 is made up of 12 amino acids. Germline V gives CDR1 SEHNR, CDR2 FQNEAQ (reference sequence).

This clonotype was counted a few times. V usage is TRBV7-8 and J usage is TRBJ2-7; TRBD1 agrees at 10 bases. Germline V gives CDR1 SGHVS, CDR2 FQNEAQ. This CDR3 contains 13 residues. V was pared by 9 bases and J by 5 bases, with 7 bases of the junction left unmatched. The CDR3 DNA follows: TGTGCCAGTGGACAGGGGGTTGGGAACGAGCAGTACGTC. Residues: CASGQGVGNEQYV.

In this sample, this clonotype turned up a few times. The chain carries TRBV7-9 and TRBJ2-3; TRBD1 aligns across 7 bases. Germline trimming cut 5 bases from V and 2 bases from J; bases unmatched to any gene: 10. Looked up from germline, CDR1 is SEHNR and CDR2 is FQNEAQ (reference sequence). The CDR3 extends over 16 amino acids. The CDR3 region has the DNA TGTGCCAGCAGCCCCTTAGGGGGCCGGACCACAGATACGCAGTATTTT. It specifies CASSPLGGRTTDTQYF. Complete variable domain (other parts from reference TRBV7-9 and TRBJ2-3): DTGVSQNPRHKITKRGQNVTFRCDPISEHNRLYWYRQTLGQGPEFLTYFQNEAQLEKSRLLSDRFSAERPKGSFSTLEIQRTEQGDSAMYLCASSPLGGRTTDTQYFGPGTRLTVL.

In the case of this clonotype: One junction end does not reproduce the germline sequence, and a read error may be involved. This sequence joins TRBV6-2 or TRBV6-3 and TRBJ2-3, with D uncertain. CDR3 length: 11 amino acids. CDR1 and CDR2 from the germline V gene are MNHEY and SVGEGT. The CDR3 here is CASSHSQTQYF. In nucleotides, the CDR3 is TGTGCCAGCAGTCACTCTCAGACGCAGTATTTT.

CDR3 protein: CASSVGWGEGGTDTQYF. The DNA for the CDR3 is TGTGCCAGCAGCGTAGGATGGGGGGAAGGAGGCACAGATACGCAGTATTTT. V gene TRBV9 combines with J gene TRBJ2-3; weak D call: TRBD2 (6 bases). Looked up from germline, CDR1 is SGDLS and CDR2 is YYNGEE. V dropped 0 bases and J dropped 1 base, with 15 bases sitting between them. The CDR3 totals 17 residues.

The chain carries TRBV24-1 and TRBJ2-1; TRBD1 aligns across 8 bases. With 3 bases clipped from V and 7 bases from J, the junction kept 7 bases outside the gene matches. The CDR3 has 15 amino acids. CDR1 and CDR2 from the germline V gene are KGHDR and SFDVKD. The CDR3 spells CATSDPGQGSNEQFF. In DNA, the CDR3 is TGTGCCACCAGTGATCCAGGACAGGGTTCGAATGAGCAGTTCTTC.

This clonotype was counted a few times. CDR3 sequence (DNA): TGTGCCAGCAGCTTCCCGGGACCCGCCTACGAGCAGTACTTC. Translating it yields CASSFPGPAYEQYF. The chain couples TRBV5-6 to TRBJ2-7; D tentatively fits TRBD1 or TRBD2 (5 bases each). V lost 2 bases, J lost 2 bases, and 11 bases lay in between. CDR3 length: 14 amino acids. From germline, CDR1 is SGHDT and CDR2 YYEEEE.

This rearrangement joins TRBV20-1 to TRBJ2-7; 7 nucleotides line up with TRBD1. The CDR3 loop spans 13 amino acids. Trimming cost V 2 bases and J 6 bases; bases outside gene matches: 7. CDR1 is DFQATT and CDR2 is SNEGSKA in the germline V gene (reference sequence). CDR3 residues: CSARWTGLREQYV. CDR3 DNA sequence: TGCAGTGCTAGATGGACAGGATTGCGCGAGCAGTACGTC.

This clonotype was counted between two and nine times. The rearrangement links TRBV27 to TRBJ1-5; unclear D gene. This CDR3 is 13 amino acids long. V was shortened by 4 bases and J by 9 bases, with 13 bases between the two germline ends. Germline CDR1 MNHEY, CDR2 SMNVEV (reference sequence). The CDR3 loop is CASSSGALGPQHF. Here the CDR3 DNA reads TGTGCCAGCAGTTCAGGAGCCCTGGGGCCCCAGCATTTT.

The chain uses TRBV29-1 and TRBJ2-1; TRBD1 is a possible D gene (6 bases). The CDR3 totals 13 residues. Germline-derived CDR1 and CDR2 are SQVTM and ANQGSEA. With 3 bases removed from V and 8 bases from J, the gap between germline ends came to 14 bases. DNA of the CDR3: TGCAGCGTTGAGAGCCAGGGGTGGGATGAGCAGTTCTTC. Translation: CSVESQGWDEQFF.

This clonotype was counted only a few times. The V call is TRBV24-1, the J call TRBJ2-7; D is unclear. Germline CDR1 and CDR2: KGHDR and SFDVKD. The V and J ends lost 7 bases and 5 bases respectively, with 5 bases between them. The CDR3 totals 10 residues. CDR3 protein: CATRVDEQYV. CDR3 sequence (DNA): TGTGCCACCAGAGTGGACGAGCAGTACGTC.

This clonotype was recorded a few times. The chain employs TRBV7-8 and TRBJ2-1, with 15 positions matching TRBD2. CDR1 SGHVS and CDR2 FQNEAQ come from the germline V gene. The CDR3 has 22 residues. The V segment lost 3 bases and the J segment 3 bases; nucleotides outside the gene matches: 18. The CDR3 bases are TGTGCCAGCAGCTTGCCGGGACTAGCGGGGGGCGACCGAGGGGGGATCTACAATGAGCAGTTCTTC. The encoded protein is CASSLPGLAGGDRGGIYNEQFF.

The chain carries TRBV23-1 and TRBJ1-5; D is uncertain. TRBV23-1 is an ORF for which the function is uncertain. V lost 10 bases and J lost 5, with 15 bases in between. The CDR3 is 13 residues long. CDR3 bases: TGCGCCATCTCCTCTCCGGGTGATCAGCCCCAGCATTTT. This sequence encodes CAISSPGDQPQHF.

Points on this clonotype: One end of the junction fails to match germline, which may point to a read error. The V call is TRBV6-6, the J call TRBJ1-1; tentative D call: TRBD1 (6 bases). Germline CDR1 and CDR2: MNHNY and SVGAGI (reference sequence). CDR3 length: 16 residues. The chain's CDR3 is CVSSYSIGEGDTEAFF. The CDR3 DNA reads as TGTGTCAGCAGTTACTCGATTGGGGAGGGGGACACTGAAGCTTTCTTT.

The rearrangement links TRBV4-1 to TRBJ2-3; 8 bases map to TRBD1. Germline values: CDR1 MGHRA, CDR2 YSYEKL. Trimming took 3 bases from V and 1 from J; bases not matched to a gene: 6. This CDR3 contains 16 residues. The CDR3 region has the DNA TGCGCCAGCAGCCACCCCCCGGACAGGGGCACAGATACGCAGTATTTT. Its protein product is CASSHPPDRGTDTQYF.

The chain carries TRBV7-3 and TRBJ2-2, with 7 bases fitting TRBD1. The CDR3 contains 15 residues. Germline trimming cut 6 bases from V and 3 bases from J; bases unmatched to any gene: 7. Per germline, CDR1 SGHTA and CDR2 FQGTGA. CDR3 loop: CASRSFDRDTGELFF. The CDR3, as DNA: TGTGCCAGCAGATCCTTTGACAGGGACACCGGGGAGCTGTTTTTT.

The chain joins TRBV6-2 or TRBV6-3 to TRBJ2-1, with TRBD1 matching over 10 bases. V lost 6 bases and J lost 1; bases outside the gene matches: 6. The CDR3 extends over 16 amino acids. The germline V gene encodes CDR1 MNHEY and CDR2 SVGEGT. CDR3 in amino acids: CASRDRDRGSYNEQFF. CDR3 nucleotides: TGTGCCAGCAGGGACCGGGACAGGGGATCCTACAATGAGCAGTTCTTC.

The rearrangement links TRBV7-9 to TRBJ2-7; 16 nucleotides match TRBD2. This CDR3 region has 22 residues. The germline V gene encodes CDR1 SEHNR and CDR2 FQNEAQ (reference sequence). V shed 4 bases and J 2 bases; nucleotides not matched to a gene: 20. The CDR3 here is CASSSRTDPGLAGGPFPYEQYF. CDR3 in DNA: TGTGCCAGCAGCTCCCGGACAGACCCGGGACTAGCGGGGGGGCCTTTCCCCTACGAGCAGTACTTC.

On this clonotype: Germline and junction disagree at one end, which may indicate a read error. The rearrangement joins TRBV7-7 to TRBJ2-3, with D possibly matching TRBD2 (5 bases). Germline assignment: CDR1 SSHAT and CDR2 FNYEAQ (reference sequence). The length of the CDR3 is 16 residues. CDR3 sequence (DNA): TGTGCTAGCAGCCACGCCCCCCGGGGAAGCACAGATACGCAGTATTTT. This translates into CASSHAPRGSTDTQYF.

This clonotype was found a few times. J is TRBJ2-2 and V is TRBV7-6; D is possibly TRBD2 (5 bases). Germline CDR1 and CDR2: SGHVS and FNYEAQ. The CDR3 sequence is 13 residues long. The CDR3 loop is CASFGGNTGELFF. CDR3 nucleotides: TGTGCTAGCTTTGGAGGGAACACCGGGGAGCTGTTTTTT.

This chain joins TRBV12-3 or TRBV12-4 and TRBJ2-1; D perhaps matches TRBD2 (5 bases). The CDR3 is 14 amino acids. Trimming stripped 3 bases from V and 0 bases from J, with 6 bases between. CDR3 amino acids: CASSLTISYNEQFF. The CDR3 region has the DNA TGTGCCAGCAGTTTGACTATCTCCTACAATGAGCAGTTCTTC.

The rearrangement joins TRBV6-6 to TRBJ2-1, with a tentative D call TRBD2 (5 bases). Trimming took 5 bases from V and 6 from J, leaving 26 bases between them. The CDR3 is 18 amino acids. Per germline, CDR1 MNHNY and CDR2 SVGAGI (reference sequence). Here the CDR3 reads CASSASDYWTAGSNEQFF. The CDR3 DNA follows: TGTGCCAGCAGTGCCTCCGACTATTGGACGGCGGGCAGCAATGAGCAGTTCTTC.